This entry is about one T cell receptor (beta chain). Its antigen is still unknown. The J segment lost 5 bases and the V segment lost 6 bases, leaving 7 bases of the junction unmatched. Germline V lookup: CDR1 MNHEY, CDR2 SVGAGI. The CDR3 has 14 residues. This sample was included in a study of cytomegalovirus exposure and HLA in healthy donors. Study information: There were under 130 million unique TCR beta sequences, drawn from 150 million to 200 million T cells, in an earlier analysis. A preliminary data release comprised 80 million to 95 million unique TCRs obtained from HLA-typed donors.

With 60 Vbeta and 13 Jbeta primers, the PCR was carried out. Repertoires were generated with immunoSEQ multiplex PCR, while TCRdb's copy carries only in-frame clones and drops some. The table includes 150,000 to 200,000 clones, around three quarters detected once. Study results and caveats: In a later analysis, TCR beta V- and J-gene trimming was associated with a missense DCLRE1C variant.

What was sequenced was PBMCs. The TCR sequence derives from a woman aged 35 to 49 in good health and CMV-seronegative. The V call is TRBV6-5, the J call TRBJ1-2, with 9 bases identical to TRBD1. CDR3 nucleotides: TGTGCCAGCAGCCCGGGACAGGGTTATTATGGCTACACCTTC. This encodes CASSPGQGYYGYTF.